This T cell receptor beta chain was identified during a study of cytomegalovirus exposure and HLA in healthy donors. The count of this clone is one. The germline V gene encodes CDR1 MNHEY and CDR2 SMNVEV (reference sequence). This CDR3 is built from 16 residues. V was pared by 3 bases and J by 10 bases, with 22 bases between. Researchers ran the PCR with 60 Vbeta and 13 Jbeta primers. Sequencing used immunoSEQ multiplex PCR; TCRdb keeps in-frame clones, though not all of them. The sample lists approximately 59,000 clones, roughly two thirds occurring once. This clonotype was obtained from a man aged 35 to 55 in good health and CMV-seropositive. The V call is TRBV27, the J call TRBJ1-5; the D is unclear. The sequencing sample was made of PBMCs. CDR3 sequence reads: CASSFRPGPKDIPQHF. The CDR3 DNA reads TGTGCCAGCAGTTTTAGGCCAGGTCCTAAAGACATCCCCCAGCATTTT.